This T cell receptor (beta chain) was sequenced for a study of cytomegalovirus exposure and HLA in healthy donors. Findings and limits, study-wide: In terms of immune exposure information, only CMV serostatus was available. A later analysis found most CMV-associated TCR beta chains apparently HLA-restricted. The classifier was said to identify cytomegalovirus status with high specificity and sensitivity. Productive status was seen about 87% or about 30% of the time for most TCR beta V segments in an earlier analysis.

PCR was performed using 60 Vbeta and 13 Jbeta primers. The assay was immunoSEQ multiplex PCR, and TCRdb's table has in-frame clones only and misses some. The profile covers 110,000 to 150,000 clones, with about three quarters appearing a single time and 3% to 5% taken by the ten largest. This CDR3 contains 14 residues. Per germline, CDR1 MGHRA and CDR2 YSYEKL. V was pared by 1 base and J by 1 base, with 7 bases between. Details on this clone: As yet, its antigen is unknown.

The sample comprised PBMCs. This chain uses TRBV4-1 with TRBJ2-5; D is uncertain. The TCR sequence derives from a male donor in good health and CMV-seronegative. The CDR3 region has the DNA TGCGCCAGCAGCCAAGTTGCAGGCCAAGAGACCCAGTACTTC. Its protein product is CASSQVAGQETQYF.